The present entry profiles one T cell receptor beta chain with its context. Authors' methods: Scientists estimated how many nucleated cells there were by amplifying reference gene primers. Sequenced by immunoSEQ multiplex PCR; TCRdb stores in-frame clones only, minus some. V, J and clone size derive from that table, while D and trimming were established from the DNA sequence. The sample includes approximately 150,000 clones, about 88% of them seen just once. The CDR3 extends over 16 amino acids. V dropped 1 base and J dropped 2; count of bases not matched to a gene: 7. Looked up from germline, CDR1 is MNHEY and CDR2 is SMNVEV (reference sequence). The record originates from a study of blood T cell repertoires in COVID-19. Study context: Sites in the United States, Italy and Spain provided acute and convalescent COVID-19 samples. The cDNA or gDNA used as material had been derived from T cells, B-cell-depleted T cells, or PBMCs.

The V call is TRBV27, the J call TRBJ2-5; 7 bases agree with TRBD2. The sample consisted of peripheral blood. The clonotype comes from a man aged 50 to 59 who had recovered from COVID-19. The CDR3 protein is CASSLYGGGTQETQYF. Written as DNA, the CDR3 is TGTGCCAGCAGTTTATATGGGGGGGGGACTCAAGAGACCCAGTACTTC.